This TCR beta chain was captured in a study of blood T cell repertoires in COVID-19. About the study: COVID-19 samples collected from the United States, Italy and Spain covered acute and convalescent phases. The analysed material was cDNA or gDNA that came from T cells, B-cell-depleted T cells, or PBMCs.

Trimming removed 0 bases from V and 0 bases from J; junction bases left unmatched: 7. Germline V lookup: CDR1 SGHRS, CDR2 YFSETQ. The CDR3 loop spans 18 amino acids. Original handling: Reference gene primer amplification yielded estimated nucleated cell counts. Produced via immunoSEQ multiplex PCR; TCRdb's table is partial and in-frame only. Clone size and V and J calls were adopted from that table, with D and trimming inferred from the DNA. The sample comprises a few hundred thousand clones, about 82% of which are singletons, and 1.5% to 2% rests with the top ten. The genes are TRBV5-1 and TRBJ2-3, with 10 bases aligning to TRBD2. The specimen was peripheral blood. This clonotype originated in a woman between 45 and 65 years old with acute or convalescent COVID-19. The DNA for the CDR3 is TGCGCCAGCAGCTTGGGGACTAGCGGAATCCCTAGCACAGATACGCAGTATTTT. Its translation is CASSLGTSGIPSTDTQYF.